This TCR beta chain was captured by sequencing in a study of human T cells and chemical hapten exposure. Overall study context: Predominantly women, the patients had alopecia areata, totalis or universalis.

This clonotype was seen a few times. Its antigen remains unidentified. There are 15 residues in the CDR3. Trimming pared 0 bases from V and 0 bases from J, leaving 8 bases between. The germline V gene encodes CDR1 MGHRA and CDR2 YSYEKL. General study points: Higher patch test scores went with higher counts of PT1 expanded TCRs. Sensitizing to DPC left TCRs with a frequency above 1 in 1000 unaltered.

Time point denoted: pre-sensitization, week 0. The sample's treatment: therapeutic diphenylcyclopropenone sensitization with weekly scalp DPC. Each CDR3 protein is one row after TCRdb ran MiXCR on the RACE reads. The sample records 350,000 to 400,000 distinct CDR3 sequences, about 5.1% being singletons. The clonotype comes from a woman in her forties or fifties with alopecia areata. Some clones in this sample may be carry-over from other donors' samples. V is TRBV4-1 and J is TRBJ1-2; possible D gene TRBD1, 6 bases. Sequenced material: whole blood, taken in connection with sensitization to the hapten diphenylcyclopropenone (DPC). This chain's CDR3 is CASSQEAGANYGYTF. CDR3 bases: TGCGCCAGCAGCCAAGAAGCAGGGGCTAACTATGGCTACACCTTC.